Below, 16 T cell receptor beta chains from the same sample are listed, as sequenced in a study of cytomegalovirus exposure and HLA in healthy donors. The PCR used 60 Vbeta and 13 Jbeta primers. Method: immunoSEQ multiplex PCR; TCRdb's copy keeps in-frame clones and lacks some. Altogether 250,000 to 350,000 clones are present, roughly 80% being singletons, with the ten largest covering 0.3%. Material for sequencing was PBMCs. These receptors all come from a girl aged 2 to 10 in good health and CMV-seronegative.

Turning to this clone: Other DNA sequences in this specimen translate into the identical CDR3. The J gene is TRBJ1-1, the V gene TRBV9, with a tentative D call TRBD1 (5 bases). Germline V gene sequence: CDR1 SGDLS, CDR2 YYNGEE. The CDR3 is 15 amino acids. Deletions cut 4 bases from V and 1 base from J, with 14 bases between. Here the CDR3 DNA reads TGTGCCAGCAGCCCATCGGTGGGGCGGAACACTGAAGCTTTCTTT. This codes for CASSPSVGRNTEAFF.

The chain couples TRBV7-9 to TRBJ1-5; a possible D gene is TRBD1 (5 bases). The CDR3 is made up of 13 amino acids. From germline, CDR1 is SEHNR and CDR2 FQNEAQ (reference sequence). Deletions cut 3 bases from V and 8 bases from J, with 11 bases between. Here the CDR3 DNA reads TGTGCCAGCAGCTTCGGGGGTTGGGAGCCCCAGCATTTT. Encoded protein: CASSFGGWEPQHF.

The J gene is TRBJ2-5, the V gene TRBV12-5; a possible D gene is TRBD1 (7 bases). Germline V lookup: CDR1 LGHNT, CDR2 FRNRAP. Deletions cut 5 bases from V and 5 bases from J, with 12 bases between. The CDR3 runs to 13 residues. In DNA form, the CDR3 reads TGTGCTAGTGGTCAGGGGGGAGGCGAGACCCAGTACTTC. Encoded protein: CASGQGGGETQYF.

The chain is built from TRBV7-9 and TRBJ1-1, with D hard to call. Germline CDR1 and CDR2: SEHNR and FQNEAQ (reference sequence). The CDR3 totals 12 residues. CDR3 sequence: CSTQAANTEAFF. DNA of the CDR3: TGTTCCACTCAGGCCGCGAACACTGAAGCTTTCTTT.

V gene TRBV5-5 combines with J gene TRBJ1-2; 7 bases align to TRBD1. Trimming removed 2 bases from V and 9 bases from J; junction bases left unmatched: 7. CDR1 and CDR2 (germline): SGHKS, YYEKEE (reference sequence). There are 13 residues in the CDR3. CDR3 sequence reads: CASSFQGDRSYTF. The CDR3, as DNA: TGTGCCAGCAGCTTTCAGGGGGACAGAAGCTACACCTTC.

V is TRBV6-1 and J is TRBJ2-3, with TRBD2 identical over 8 bases. Germline values: CDR1 MNHNS, CDR2 SASEGT. CDR3 length: 17 amino acids. J was trimmed by 1 base and V by 4 bases; bases with no gene match: 10. CDR3 sequence reads: CASSGGAGGGGTDTQYF. The CDR3 nucleotides read TGTGCCAGCAGTGGGGGTGCGGGGGGTGGTGGCACAGATACGCAGTATTTT.

CDR3: CASSPQGAVIQYF. Here the CDR3 DNA reads TGTGCCAGCTCACCACAGGGGGCAGTCATTCAGTACTTC. V and J are TRBV18 and TRBJ2-4; 7 bases are shared with TRBD1. Germline V gene data show CDR1 as KGHSH and CDR2 as LQKENI. With V trimmed by 1 base and J by 9 bases, 3 bases remained unmatched. The CDR3 consists of 13 residues.

V gene TRBV2 combines with J gene TRBJ1-4; TRBD1 agrees at 7 bases. The CDR3 is made up of 12 amino acids. The V and J ends lost 8 bases and 7 bases, in that order; junction bases with no gene match: 4. Per germline, CDR1 SNHLY and CDR2 FYNNEI. The CDR3 nucleotides are TGTGCCAGCTTCAGGGGGGCTGAAAAACTGTTTTTT. The encoded protein is CASFRGAEKLFF.

A single count supports this clone. V usage is TRBV13 and J usage is TRBJ1-4; TRBD1 agrees at 8 bases. Per germline, CDR1 PRHDT and CDR2 FYEKMQ (reference sequence). This CDR3 has 14 amino acids. The junction had 8 bases not matched to a gene; V was cut back by 7 bases and J by 7 bases. CDR3 DNA sequence: TGTGCCAGCAACCCGCAGGGGGCGCGTGAAAAACTGTTTTTT. Translation gives CASNPQGAREKLFF. The full variable domain, with the rest looked up from reference TRBV13 and TRBJ1-4, is AAGVIQSPRHLIKEKRETATLKCYPIPRHDTVYWYQQGPGQDPQFLISFYEKMQSDKGSIPDRFSAQQFSDYHSELNMSSLELGDSALYFCASNPQGAREKLFFGSGTQLSVL.

The chain couples TRBV30 to TRBJ2-1, with a weak D call TRBD1 (6 bases). The ends were cut back, 4 bases at V and 4 bases at J, with 17 bases in the middle. Germline V gives CDR1 GTSNPN, CDR2 SVGIG (reference sequence). There are 15 residues in the CDR3. As DNA, the CDR3 is TGTGCCTGGACGGCCCAGGGGTCTCAATACAATGAGCAGTTCTTC. This gives the protein CAWTAQGSQYNEQFF. The whole variable domain, remainder taken from reference TRBV30 and TRBJ2-1, is SQTIHQWPATLVQPVGSPLSLECTVEGTSNPNLYWYRQAAGRGLQLLFYSVGIGQISSEVPQNLSASRPQDRQFILSSKKLLLSDSGFYLCAWTAQGSQYNEQFFGPGTRLTVL.

The chain is built from TRBV28 and TRBJ2-5, with a possible D match to TRBD2 (6 bases). The J call is in doubt because the DNA end fits TRBJ2-7 better. CDR1 is MDHEN, CDR2 SYDVKM, per germline. The CDR3 contains 14 residues. The CDR3: CASSVRDSSYEQYF. The CDR3 nucleotides are TGTGCCAGCAGTGTCCGGGACTCCTCCTACGAGCAGTACTTC.

This clone has just one count. The chain links TRBV11-2 to TRBJ2-5; D unclear. This CDR3 is 13 amino acids long. Germline V gene lookup returns CDR1 SGHAT and CDR2 FQNNGV. Trimming took 0 bases from V and 5 from J, leaving 7 bases between them. The CDR3: CASSLEASETQYF. CDR3 coding DNA: TGTGCCAGCAGCTTAGAAGCGTCGGAGACCCAGTACTTC.

The chain links TRBV7-9 to TRBJ1-4; a weak D match, TRBD1 (5 bases). Trimming left V 5 bases short and J 10 bases short, with 23 bases between. CDR1 is SEHNR, CDR2 FQNEAQ, per germline (reference sequence). The length of the CDR3 is 16 residues. The CDR3 reads CASSPDPGWLSRKLFF. CDR3 DNA: TGTGCCAGCAGCCCCGACCCAGGGTGGCTATCCCGAAAACTGTTTTTT.

V gene TRBV6-1 combines with J gene TRBJ1-2, with D perhaps matching TRBD1 (5 bases). V lost 0 bases and J lost 4, with 9 bases in between. The length of the CDR3 is 14 residues. Germline CDR1 is MNHNS and CDR2 is SASEGT. In DNA, the CDR3 is TGTGCCAGCAGTGAAGCCCGGGGGTTCTATGGCTACACCTTC. This codes for CASSEARGFYGYTF.

CDR3 amino acids: CASSLSGGATYEQYF. DNA of the CDR3: TGTGCCAGCAGCTTATCCGGGGGGGCGACCTACGAGCAGTACTTC. This sequence joins TRBV7-2 and TRBJ2-7; 8 nucleotides align to TRBD2. V lost 2 bases and J lost 2; bases outside the gene matches: 5. Looked up from germline, CDR1 is SGHTA and CDR2 is FQGNSA. The CDR3 runs 15 residues.

This chain uses TRBV18 with TRBJ2-7, with D perhaps matching TRBD1 (6 bases). The CDR3 covers 14 residues. CDR1 is KGHSH and CDR2 is LQKENI in the germline V gene. With 3 bases removed from V and 1 base from J, the gap between germline ends came to 10 bases. The chain's CDR3 is CASSPNQGSYEQYF. CDR3 DNA: TGTGCCAGCTCACCTAATCAGGGGTCCTACGAGCAGTACTTC.